The rows below give T cell receptor beta chains drawn from one sample of a study of blood T cell repertoires in COVID-19. TCRdb keeps only in-frame clones here, not all; method: immunoSEQ multiplex PCR. The table lists 120,000 or so clones, more than 70% of them singletons. Material: peripheral blood. These receptors were obtained from a woman in her twenties or thirties who had recovered from COVID-19. The CDR3 runs from the conserved cysteine through the conserved F or W. A D gene is named only where the DNA matches it firmly. The size entry is marked missing in some rows and otherwise reads once, few, many or a size class.

J gene: TRBJ1-2; V gene: TRBV5-6; D gene: TRBD1; clone size: .; CDR3 protein: CASSYRQGGNTYGYTF; CDR3 DNA: TGTGCCAGCAGCTACCGACAGGGCGGTAATACCTATGGCTACACCTTC
J gene: TRBJ1-2; V gene: TRBV11-2; D gene: TRBD1; clone size: .; CDR3 protein: CASSLHPGTGYGYTF; CDR3 DNA: TGTGCCAGCAGCCTACATCCCGGGACAGGCTATGGCTACACCTTC
J gene: TRBJ2-1; V gene: TRBV7-9; D gene: TRBD1; clone size: few; CDR3 protein: CASSPRGQTYNEQFF; CDR3 DNA: TGTGCCAGCAGCCCGAGGGGACAGACGTACAATGAGCAGTTCTTC
J gene: TRBJ1-4; V gene: TRBV21-1; D gene: .; clone size: .; CDR3 protein: CASSKEPKRGNEKLFF; CDR3 DNA: TGTGCCAGCAGCAAAGAACCCAAAAGAGGTAATGAAAAACTGTTTTTT
J gene: TRBJ2-7; V gene: TRBV9; D gene: TRBD2; clone size: .; CDR3 protein: CASSAAAGGPSYEQYF; CDR3 DNA: TGTGCCAGCAGCGCCGCAGCGGGAGGGCCGTCCTACGAGCAGTACTTC
J gene: TRBJ1-6; V gene: TRBV27; D gene: .; clone size: once; CDR3 protein: CASSLPESNSPLHF; CDR3 DNA: TGTGCCAGCAGTTTACCGGAGTCCAATTCACCCCTCCACTTT
J gene: TRBJ1-2; V gene: TRBV20-1; D gene: .; clone size: .; CDR3 protein: CSASDRFNYGYTF; CDR3 DNA: TGCAGTGCTAGTGACAGGTTTAACTATGGCTACACCTTC
J gene: TRBJ1-1; V gene: TRBV20-1; D gene: TRBD1; clone size: .; CDR3 protein: CSASGTDEAFF; CDR3 DNA: TGCAGTGCTAGCGGGACAGATGAAGCTTTCTTT
J gene: TRBJ1-1; V gene: TRBV5-5; D gene: .; clone size: .; CDR3 protein: CASSLGEEFTDTEAFF; CDR3 DNA: TGTGCCAGCAGCTTGGGTGAGGAGTTTACGGACACTGAAGCTTTCTTT
J gene: TRBJ2-7; V gene: TRBV5-5; D gene: .; clone size: .; CDR3 protein: CASSRGLPPYEQYF; CDR3 DNA: TGTGCCAGCAGTCGGGGACTCCCGCCCTACGAGCAGTACTTC
J gene: TRBJ2-5; V gene: TRBV5-4; D gene: .; clone size: .; CDR3 protein: CASSSRDSLQETQYF; CDR3 DNA: TGTGCCAGCAGCTCCCGGGACTCACTCCAAGAGACCCAGTACTTC
J gene: TRBJ2-3; V gene: TRBV5-1; D gene: .; clone size: .; CDR3 protein: CASSLSLVAGTSTDTQYF; CDR3 DNA: TGCGCCAGCAGCTTGAGTCTGGTTGCGGGGACTAGCACAGATACGCAGTATTTT
J gene: TRBJ1-1; V gene: TRBV7-7; D gene: .; clone size: few; CDR3 protein: CASSLTGNTEAFF; CDR3 DNA: TGTGCTAGCAGCTTAACCGGGAACACTGAAGCTTTCTTT
J gene: TRBJ1-2; V gene: TRBV30; D gene: .; clone size: .; CDR3 protein: CAVRRANYGYTF; CDR3 DNA: TGTGCCGTAAGGCGGGCCAACTATGGCTACACCTTC
J gene: TRBJ2-2; V gene: TRBV4-1; D gene: TRBD2; clone size: .; CDR3 protein: CASSSRGGGNTGELFF; CDR3 DNA: TGCGCCAGCAGCTCCCGGGGGGGAGGGAACACCGGGGAGCTGTTTTTT
J gene: TRBJ1-3; V gene: TRBV27; D gene: .; clone size: .; CDR3 protein: CASSKGVPSYSGNTIYF; CDR3 DNA: TGTGCCAGCAGCAAAGGGGTTCCGTCCTACTCTGGAAACACCATATATTTT
J gene: TRBJ1-1; V gene: TRBV2; D gene: .; clone size: .; CDR3 protein: CASTGDGTEAFF; CDR3 DNA: TGTGCCAGCACGGGAGATGGGACTGAAGCTTTCTTT
J gene: TRBJ1-1; V gene: TRBV19; D gene: TRBD1; clone size: .; CDR3 protein: CASSTTGDTEAFF; CDR3 DNA: TGTGCCAGTAGTACCACAGGGGACACTGAAGCTTTCTTT
J gene: TRBJ2-3; V gene: TRBV11-2; D gene: .; clone size: .; CDR3 protein: CASSSRGGLVDTQYF; CDR3 DNA: TGTGCCAGCAGCTCGAGGGGAGGCTTGGTAGATACGCAGTATTTT
J gene: TRBJ2-1; V gene: TRBV9; D gene: TRBD2; clone size: .; CDR3 protein: CASSPTSGTSNEQFF; CDR3 DNA: TGTGCCAGCAGCCCGACTAGCGGGACTTCCAATGAGCAGTTCTTC
J gene: TRBJ2-7; V gene: TRBV13; D gene: .; clone size: .; CDR3 protein: CASSTDRSAEQYF; CDR3 DNA: TGTGCCAGCAGCACCGACAGGTCTGCCGAGCAGTACTTC
J gene: TRBJ1-6; V gene: TRBV5-6; D gene: TRBD1; clone size: few; CDR3 protein: CASSPGGAGSPLHF; CDR3 DNA: TGTGCCAGCAGCCCAGGGGGCGCCGGCTCACCCCTCCACTTT
J gene: TRBJ1-3; V gene: TRBV7-2; D gene: .; clone size: once; CDR3 protein: CASSVYTGSGNTIYF; CDR3 DNA: TGTGCCAGCAGCGTTTATACAGGCTCTGGAAACACCATATATTTT
J gene: TRBJ1-1; V gene: TRBV2; D gene: .; clone size: .; CDR3 protein: CASSEMGRGTEAFF; CDR3 DNA: TGTGCCAGCAGTGAAATGGGGAGAGGCACTGAAGCTTTCTTT
J gene: TRBJ1-1; V gene: TRBV14; D gene: .; clone size: .; CDR3 protein: CASSQVRRGNTEAFF; CDR3 DNA: TGTGCCAGCAGCCAGGTGAGAAGGGGGAACACTGAAGCTTTCTTT
J gene: TRBJ2-5; V gene: TRBV11-2; D gene: .; clone size: .; CDR3 protein: CASSFDSYQETQYF; CDR3 DNA: TGTGCCAGCAGCTTCGACAGTTACCAAGAGACCCAGTACTTC
J gene: TRBJ2-2; V gene: TRBV6-1; D gene: TRBD1; clone size: once; CDR3 protein: CASSDVGGQAAGELFF; CDR3 DNA: TGTGCCAGCAGTGATGTGGGCGGACAGGCCGCCGGGGAGCTGTTTTTT
J gene: TRBJ2-1; V gene: TRBV6-1; D gene: TRBD2; clone size: .; CDR3 protein: CASSGGAGRRLAGGDNEQFF; CDR3 DNA: TGTGCCAGCAGTGGGGGCGCAGGTCGGCGTCTAGCGGGGGGAGACAATGAGCAGTTCTTC
J gene: TRBJ2-2; V gene: TRBV7-7; D gene: TRBD1; clone size: .; CDR3 protein: CASSPGQGTTGELFF; CDR3 DNA: TGTGCTAGCAGCCCGGGACAGGGGACCACCGGGGAGCTGTTTTTT
J gene: TRBJ2-3; V gene: TRBV3-1/TRBV3-2; D gene: TRBD2; clone size: .; CDR3 protein: CASSQGLAGGLNTQYF; CDR3 DNA: TGTGCCAGCAGCCAAGGCTTGGCGGGAGGATTAAATACGCAGTATTTT
J gene: TRBJ2-5; V gene: TRBV5-4; D gene: .; clone size: .; CDR3 protein: CASSRAGPTAETQYF; CDR3 DNA: TGTGCCAGCAGCCGAGCAGGCCCTACGGCAGAGACCCAGTACTTC
J gene: TRBJ1-1; V gene: TRBV6-5; D gene: .; clone size: .; CDR3 protein: CASSYSTYNEAFF; CDR3 DNA: TGTGCCAGCAGTTACTCCACGTACAATGAAGCTTTCTTT
J gene: TRBJ2-3; V gene: TRBV12-2; D gene: .; clone size: .; CDR3 protein: CASRLARTSGGDTDTQYF; CDR3 DNA: TGTGCAAGTCGCTTAGCGAGGACTAGCGGGGGGGACACAGATACGCAGTATTTT
J gene: TRBJ2-2; V gene: TRBV5-1; D gene: .; clone size: .; CDR3 protein: CASSLDRVHWERTGELFF; CDR3 DNA: TGCGCCAGCAGCCTAGATAGGGTTCATTGGGAGAGAACCGGGGAGCTGTTTTTT
J gene: TRBJ2-1; V gene: TRBV12-5; D gene: .; clone size: .; CDR3 protein: CASGLARSRANNEQFF; CDR3 DNA: TGTGCTAGTGGTTTGGCTAGGTCGAGGGCTAACAATGAGCAGTTCTTC
J gene: TRBJ2-5; V gene: TRBV5-8; D gene: TRBD2; clone size: .; CDR3 protein: CASSKGLAGNSETQYF; CDR3 DNA: TGTGCCAGCAGCAAGGGACTAGCGGGGAACTCGGAGACCCAGTACTTC
J gene: TRBJ2-2; V gene: TRBV15; D gene: .; clone size: .; CDR3 protein: CATSRGMSRRVNTGELFF; CDR3 DNA: TGTGCCACCAGCAGAGGCATGTCGAGGCGGGTGAACACCGGGGAGCTGTTTTTT
J gene: TRBJ2-3; V gene: TRBV14; D gene: TRBD2; clone size: .; CDR3 protein: CASSQGLPGGPGTQYF; CDR3 DNA: TGTGCCAGCAGCCAGGGACTCCCGGGGGGGCCGGGTACGCAGTATTTT
J gene: TRBJ1-2; V gene: TRBV3-1/TRBV3-2; D gene: .; clone size: .; CDR3 protein: CASSQDWQGNGGYTF; CDR3 DNA: TGTGCCAGCAGCCAAGATTGGCAGGGGAACGGCGGCTACACCTTC
J gene: TRBJ2-3; V gene: TRBV6-5; D gene: .; clone size: .; CDR3 protein: CAGAAGYTDTQYF; CDR3 DNA: TGTGCCGGAGCGGCGGGGTACACAGATACGCAGTATTTT
J gene: TRBJ2-7; V gene: TRBV18; D gene: .; clone size: few; CDR3 protein: CASSPDSSYEQYF; CDR3 DNA: TGTGCCAGCTCACCGGACAGCTCCTACGAGCAGTACTTC
J gene: TRBJ1-1; V gene: TRBV30; D gene: .; clone size: .; CDR3 protein: CAWSEEQGFAAFF; CDR3 DNA: TGTGCCTGGAGTGAGGAGCAGGGATTTGCAGCTTTCTTT
J gene: TRBJ1-3; V gene: TRBV30; D gene: .; clone size: .; CDR3 protein: CAWRGLSSGNTIYF; CDR3 DNA: TGTGCCTGGAGGGGCCTGAGCTCTGGAAACACCATATATTTT
J gene: TRBJ2-2; V gene: TRBV10-1; D gene: .; clone size: .; CDR3 protein: CASSPRSNGELFF; CDR3 DNA: TGCGCCAGCAGCCCACGGAGTAACGGGGAGCTGTTTTTT
J gene: TRBJ1-2; V gene: TRBV7-8; D gene: TRBD1; clone size: .; CDR3 protein: CASSISGTARNYGYTF; CDR3 DNA: TGTGCCAGCAGCATTTCCGGGACAGCGCGAAACTATGGCTACACCTTC
J gene: TRBJ2-3; V gene: TRBV9; D gene: TRBD2; clone size: .; CDR3 protein: CASSFRGGLAGSTDTQYF; CDR3 DNA: TGTGCCAGCAGCTTTAGGGGCGGACTAGCGGGAAGCACAGATACGCAGTATTTT
J gene: TRBJ2-1; V gene: TRBV3-1/TRBV3-2; D gene: TRBD1; clone size: .; CDR3 protein: CASGDRGHNEQFF; CDR3 DNA: TGTGCATCGGGGGACAGGGGCCACAATGAGCAGTTCTTC
J gene: TRBJ1-2; V gene: TRBV25-1; D gene: TRBD1; clone size: .; CDR3 protein: CAPSGGGGYGYTF; CDR3 DNA: TGTGCCCCCTCAGGGGGAGGAGGCTATGGCTACACCTTC
J gene: TRBJ2-7; V gene: TRBV7-9; D gene: .; clone size: .; CDR3 protein: CASSSGVAYEQYF; CDR3 DNA: TGTGCCAGCAGCTCAGGGGTGGCCTACGAGCAGTACTTC
J gene: TRBJ2-2; V gene: TRBV5-1; D gene: .; clone size: .; CDR3 protein: CASSLDRTTNTGELFF; CDR3 DNA: TGCGCCAGCAGCTTGGACAGGACAACGAACACCGGGGAGCTGTTTTTT
J gene: TRBJ2-1; V gene: TRBV24-1; D gene: .; clone size: few; CDR3 protein: CATSDSKASGQFF; CDR3 DNA: TGTGCCACCAGTGATTCGAAGGCCTCGGGGCAGTTCTTC
J gene: TRBJ1-3; V gene: TRBV28; D gene: TRBD1; clone size: .; CDR3 protein: CASSLRSGGPISGNTIYF; CDR3 DNA: TGTGCCAGCAGTTTACGCTCAGGGGGCCCTATATCTGGAAACACCATATATTTT
J gene: TRBJ2-3; V gene: TRBV7-9; D gene: TRBD2; clone size: .; CDR3 protein: CASSFGAGGTDTQYF; CDR3 DNA: TGTGCCAGCAGCTTCGGAGCGGGAGGCACAGATACGCAGTATTTT
J gene: TRBJ2-1; V gene: TRBV4-2; D gene: TRBD2; clone size: .; CDR3 protein: CASSQGLAGASYNEQFF; CDR3 DNA: TGTGCCAGCAGCCAAGGACTAGCGGGAGCTTCCTACAATGAGCAGTTCTTC
J gene: TRBJ2-5; V gene: TRBV5-1; D gene: .; clone size: .; CDR3 protein: CASSLGRFKETQYF; CDR3 DNA: TGCGCCAGCAGCTTGGGTCGGTTTAAAGAGACCCAGTACTTC
J gene: TRBJ1-1; V gene: TRBV10-1; D gene: TRBD1; clone size: few; CDR3 protein: CASSNVGQGGTEAFF; CDR3 DNA: TGCGCCAGCAGTAATGTGGGACAGGGTGGCACTGAAGCTTTCTTT
J gene: TRBJ2-3; V gene: TRBV6-5; D gene: .; clone size: .; CDR3 protein: CASRRQDTQYF; CDR3 DNA: TGTGCCAGCAGACGACAAGATACGCAGTATTTT